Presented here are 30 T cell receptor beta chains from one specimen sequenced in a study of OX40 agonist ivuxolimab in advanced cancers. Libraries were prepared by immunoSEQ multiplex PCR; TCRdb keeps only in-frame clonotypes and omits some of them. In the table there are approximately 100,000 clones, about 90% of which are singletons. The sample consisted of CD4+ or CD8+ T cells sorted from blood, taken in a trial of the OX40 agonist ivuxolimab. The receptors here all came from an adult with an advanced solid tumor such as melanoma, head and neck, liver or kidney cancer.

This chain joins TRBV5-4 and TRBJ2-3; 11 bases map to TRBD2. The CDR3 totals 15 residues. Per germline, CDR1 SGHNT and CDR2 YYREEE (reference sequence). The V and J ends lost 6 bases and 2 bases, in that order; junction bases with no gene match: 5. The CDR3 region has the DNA TGTGCCAGCAAGGGGACTAGCGGTTACACAGATACGCAGTATTTT. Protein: CASKGTSGYTDTQYF.

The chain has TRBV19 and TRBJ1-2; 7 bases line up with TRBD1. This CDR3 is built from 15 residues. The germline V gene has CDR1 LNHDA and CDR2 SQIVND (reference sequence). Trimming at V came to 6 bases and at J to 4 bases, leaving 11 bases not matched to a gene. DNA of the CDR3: TGTGCCAGTAGACTAACAGGGGAAGGCGTCTATGGCTACACCTTC. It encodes CASRLTGEGVYGYTF.

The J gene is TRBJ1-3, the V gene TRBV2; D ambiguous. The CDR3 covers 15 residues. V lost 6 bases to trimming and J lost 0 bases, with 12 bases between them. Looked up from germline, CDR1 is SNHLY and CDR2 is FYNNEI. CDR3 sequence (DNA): TGTGCCAGCAGCAGGACCGGGGACTCTGGAAACACCATATATTTT. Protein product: CASSRTGDSGNTIYF.

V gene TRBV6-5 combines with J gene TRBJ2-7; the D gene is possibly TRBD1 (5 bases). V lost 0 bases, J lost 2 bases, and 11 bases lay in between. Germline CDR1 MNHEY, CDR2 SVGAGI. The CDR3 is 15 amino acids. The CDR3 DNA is TGTGCCAGCAGTTACTCGGTCACAGGCACCTACGAGCAGTACTTC. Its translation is CASSYSVTGTYEQYF.

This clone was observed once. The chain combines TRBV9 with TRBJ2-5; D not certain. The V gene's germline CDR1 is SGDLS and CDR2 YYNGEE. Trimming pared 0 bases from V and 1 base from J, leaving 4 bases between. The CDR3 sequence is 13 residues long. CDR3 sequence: CASSVAVQETQYF. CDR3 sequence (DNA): TGTGCCAGCAGCGTAGCGGTCCAAGAGACCCAGTACTTC.

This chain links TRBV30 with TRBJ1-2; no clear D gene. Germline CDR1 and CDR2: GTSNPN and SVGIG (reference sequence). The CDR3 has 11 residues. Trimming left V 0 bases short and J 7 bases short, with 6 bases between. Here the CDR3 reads CAWSVQTGYTF. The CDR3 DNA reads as TGTGCCTGGAGTGTCCAGACTGGCTACACCTTC.

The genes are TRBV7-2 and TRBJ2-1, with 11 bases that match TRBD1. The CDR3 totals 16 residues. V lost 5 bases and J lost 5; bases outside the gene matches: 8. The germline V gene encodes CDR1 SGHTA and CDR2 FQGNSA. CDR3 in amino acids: CASSPARDRGDNEQFF. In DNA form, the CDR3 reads TGTGCCAGCAGCCCAGCCCGGGACAGGGGGGACAATGAGCAGTTCTTC.

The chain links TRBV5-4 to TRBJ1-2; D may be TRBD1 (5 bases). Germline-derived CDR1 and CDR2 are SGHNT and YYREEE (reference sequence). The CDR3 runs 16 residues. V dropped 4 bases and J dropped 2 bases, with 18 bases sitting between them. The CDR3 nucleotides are TGTGCCAGCAGCCAGGATGACAGCTACTTAAACTATGGCTACACCTTC. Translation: CASSQDDSYLNYGYTF.

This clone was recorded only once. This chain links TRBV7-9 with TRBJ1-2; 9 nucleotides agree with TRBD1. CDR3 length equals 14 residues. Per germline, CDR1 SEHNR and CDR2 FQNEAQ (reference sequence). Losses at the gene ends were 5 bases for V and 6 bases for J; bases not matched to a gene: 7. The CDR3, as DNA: TGTGCCAGCAGCAAGGGGGACAGGGTAAATGGCTACACCTTC. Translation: CASSKGDRVNGYTF.

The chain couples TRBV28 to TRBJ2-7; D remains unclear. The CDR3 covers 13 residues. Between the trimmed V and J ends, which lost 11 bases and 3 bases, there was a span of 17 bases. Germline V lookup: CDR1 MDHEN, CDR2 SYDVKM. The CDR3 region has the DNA TGTGCCTCCTTCCGCACTGGAGTCTACGAGCAGTACTTC. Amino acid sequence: CASFRTGVYEQYF. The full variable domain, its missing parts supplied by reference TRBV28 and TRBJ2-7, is DVKVTQSSRYLVKRTGEKVFLECVQDMDHENMFWYRQDPGLGLRLIYFSYDVKMKEKGDIPEGYSVSREKKERFSLILESASTNQTSMYLCASFRTGVYEQYFGPGTRLTVT.

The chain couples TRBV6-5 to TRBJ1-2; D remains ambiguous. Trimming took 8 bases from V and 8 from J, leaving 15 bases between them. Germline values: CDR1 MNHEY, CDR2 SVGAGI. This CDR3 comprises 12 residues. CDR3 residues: CASREGGGGYTF. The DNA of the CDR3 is TGTGCCAGCCGTGAGGGTGGAGGAGGCTACACCTTC.

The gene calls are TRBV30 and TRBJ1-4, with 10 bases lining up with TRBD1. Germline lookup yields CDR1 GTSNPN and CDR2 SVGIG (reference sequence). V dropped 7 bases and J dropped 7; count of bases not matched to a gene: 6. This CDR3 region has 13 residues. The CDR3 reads CAFHRDRGEKLFF. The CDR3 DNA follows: TGTGCCTTTCACCGGGACAGGGGTGAAAAACTGTTTTTT.

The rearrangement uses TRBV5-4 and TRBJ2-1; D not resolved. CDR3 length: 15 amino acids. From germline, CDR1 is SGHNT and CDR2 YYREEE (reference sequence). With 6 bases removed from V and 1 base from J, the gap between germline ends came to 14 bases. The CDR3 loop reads CASTRDTESYNEQFF. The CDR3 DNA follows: TGTGCCAGCACCCGTGACACCGAGTCCTACAATGAGCAGTTCTTC.

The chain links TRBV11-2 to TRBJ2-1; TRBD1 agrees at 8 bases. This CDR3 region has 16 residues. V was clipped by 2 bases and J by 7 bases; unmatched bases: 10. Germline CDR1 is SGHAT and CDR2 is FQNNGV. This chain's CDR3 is CASSLQVSQGANEQFF. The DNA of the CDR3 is TGTGCCAGCAGCTTACAAGTGAGCCAGGGGGCAAATGAGCAGTTCTTC.

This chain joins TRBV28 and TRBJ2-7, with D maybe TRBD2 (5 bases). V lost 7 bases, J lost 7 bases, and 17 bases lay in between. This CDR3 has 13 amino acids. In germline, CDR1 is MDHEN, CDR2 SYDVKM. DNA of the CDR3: TGTGCCAGCACTAGAGGGTATCGAAGGGAGCAGTACTTC. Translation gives CASTRGYRREQYF. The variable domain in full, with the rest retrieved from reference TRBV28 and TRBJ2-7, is DVKVTQSSRYLVKRTGEKVFLECVQDMDHENMFWYRQDPGLGLRLIYFSYDVKMKEKGDIPEGYSVSREKKERFSLILESASTNQTSMYLCASTRGYRREQYFGPGTRLTVT.

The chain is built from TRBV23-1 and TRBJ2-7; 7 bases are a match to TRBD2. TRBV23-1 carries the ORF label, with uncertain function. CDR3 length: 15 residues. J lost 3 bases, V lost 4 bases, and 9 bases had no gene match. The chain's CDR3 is CASSRHGGTHYEQYF. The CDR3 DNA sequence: TGCGCCAGCAGTCGGCACGGGGGGACCCACTACGAGCAGTACTTC.

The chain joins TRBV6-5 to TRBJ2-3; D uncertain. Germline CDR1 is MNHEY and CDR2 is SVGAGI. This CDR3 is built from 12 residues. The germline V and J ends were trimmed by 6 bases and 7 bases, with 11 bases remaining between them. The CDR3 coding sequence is TGTGCCAGCAGGGCCCCGACGAATACGCAGTATTTT. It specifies CASRAPTNTQYF.

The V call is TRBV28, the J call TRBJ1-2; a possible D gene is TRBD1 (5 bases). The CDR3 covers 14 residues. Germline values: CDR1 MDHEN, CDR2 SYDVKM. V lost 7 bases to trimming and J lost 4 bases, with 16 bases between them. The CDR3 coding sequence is TGTGCCAGCATCCTGGGGCAGGGCGCCTATGGCTACACCTTC. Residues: CASILGQGAYGYTF.

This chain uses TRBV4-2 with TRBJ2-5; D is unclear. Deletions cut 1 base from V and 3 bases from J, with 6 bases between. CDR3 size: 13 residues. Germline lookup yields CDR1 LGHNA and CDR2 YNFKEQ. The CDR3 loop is CASSQGWEETQYF. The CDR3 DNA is TGTGCCAGCAGCCAAGGGTGGGAAGAGACCCAGTACTTC.

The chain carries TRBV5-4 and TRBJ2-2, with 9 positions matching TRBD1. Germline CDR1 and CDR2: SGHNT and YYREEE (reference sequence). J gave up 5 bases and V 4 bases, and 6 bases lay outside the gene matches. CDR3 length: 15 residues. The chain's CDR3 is CASSPGTGITGELFF. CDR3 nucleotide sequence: TGTGCCAGCAGCCCCGGGACAGGGATTACCGGGGAGCTGTTTTTT. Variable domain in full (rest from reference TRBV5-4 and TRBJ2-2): ETGVTQSPTHLIKTRGQQVTLRCSSQSGHNTVSWYQQALGQGPQFIFQYYREEENGRGNFPPRFSGLQFPNYSSELNVNALELDDSALYLCASSPGTGITGELFFGEGSRLTVL.

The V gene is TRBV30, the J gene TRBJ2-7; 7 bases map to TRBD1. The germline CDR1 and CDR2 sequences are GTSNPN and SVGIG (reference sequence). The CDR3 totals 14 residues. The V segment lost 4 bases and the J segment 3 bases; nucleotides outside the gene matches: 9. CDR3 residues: CAWNDRAYLYEQYF. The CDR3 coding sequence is TGTGCCTGGAACGACAGGGCCTACCTCTACGAGCAGTACTTC.

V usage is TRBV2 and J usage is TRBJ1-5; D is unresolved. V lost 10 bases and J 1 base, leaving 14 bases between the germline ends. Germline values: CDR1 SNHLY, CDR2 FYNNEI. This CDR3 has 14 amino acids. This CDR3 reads CATQRGISNQPQHF. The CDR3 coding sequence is TGTGCCACCCAAAGAGGGATAAGCAATCAGCCCCAGCATTTT.

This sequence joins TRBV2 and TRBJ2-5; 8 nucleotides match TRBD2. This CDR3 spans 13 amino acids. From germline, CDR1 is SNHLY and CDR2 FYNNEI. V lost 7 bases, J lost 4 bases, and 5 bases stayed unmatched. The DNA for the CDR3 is TGTGCCAGCATTAGCGGGGCCGGAGAGACCCAGTACTTC. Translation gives CASISGAGETQYF. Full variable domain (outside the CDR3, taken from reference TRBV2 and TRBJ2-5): EPEVTQTPSHQVTQMGQEVILRCVPISNHLYFYWYRQILGQKVEFLVSFYNNEISEKSEIFDDQFSVERPDGSNFTLKIRSTKLEDSAMYFCASISGAGETQYFGPGTRLLVL.

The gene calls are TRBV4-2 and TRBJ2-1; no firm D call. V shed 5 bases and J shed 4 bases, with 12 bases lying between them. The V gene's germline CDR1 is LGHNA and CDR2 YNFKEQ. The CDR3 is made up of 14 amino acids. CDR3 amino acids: CASSAAGSYNEQFF. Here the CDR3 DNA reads TGTGCCAGCAGCGCCGCCGGCAGTTACAATGAGCAGTTCTTC.

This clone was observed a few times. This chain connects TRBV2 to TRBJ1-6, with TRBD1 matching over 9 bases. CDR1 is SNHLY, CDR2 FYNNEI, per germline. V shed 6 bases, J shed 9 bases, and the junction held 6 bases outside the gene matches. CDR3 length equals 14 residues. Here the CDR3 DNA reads TGTGCCAGCAGGGCGGACAGGGGTAGTTCACCCCTCCACTTT. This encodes CASRADRGSSPLHF.

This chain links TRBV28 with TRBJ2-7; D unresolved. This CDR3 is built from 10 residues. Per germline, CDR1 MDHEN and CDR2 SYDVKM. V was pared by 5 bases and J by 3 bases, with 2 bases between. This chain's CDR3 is CASSGYEQYF. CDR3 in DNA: TGTGCCAGCAGTGGCTACGAGCAGTACTTC.

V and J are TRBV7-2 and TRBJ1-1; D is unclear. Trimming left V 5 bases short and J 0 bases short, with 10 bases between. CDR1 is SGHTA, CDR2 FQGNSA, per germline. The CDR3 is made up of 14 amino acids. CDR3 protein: CASSPSQVNTEAFF. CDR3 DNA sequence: TGTGCCAGCAGCCCCAGTCAAGTGAACACTGAAGCTTTCTTT.

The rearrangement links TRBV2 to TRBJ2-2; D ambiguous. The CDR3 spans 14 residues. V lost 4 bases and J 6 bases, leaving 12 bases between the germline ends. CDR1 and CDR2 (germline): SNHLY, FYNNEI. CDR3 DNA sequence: TGTGCCAGCAGTGTGGGTAGGGTGGCCGGGGAGCTGTTTTTT. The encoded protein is CASSVGRVAGELFF.

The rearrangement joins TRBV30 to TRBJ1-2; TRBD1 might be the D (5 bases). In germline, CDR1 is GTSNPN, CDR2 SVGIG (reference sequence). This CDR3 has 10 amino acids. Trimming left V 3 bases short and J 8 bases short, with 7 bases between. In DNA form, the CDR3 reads TGTGCCTGGAGGGGGACGGGCTACACCTTC. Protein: CAWRGTGYTF.

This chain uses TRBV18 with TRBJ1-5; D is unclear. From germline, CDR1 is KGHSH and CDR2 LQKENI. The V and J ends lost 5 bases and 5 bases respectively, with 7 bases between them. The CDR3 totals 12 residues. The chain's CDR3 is CASSLLDQPQHF. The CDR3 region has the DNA TGTGCCAGCTCATTGTTGGATCAGCCCCAGCATTTT.